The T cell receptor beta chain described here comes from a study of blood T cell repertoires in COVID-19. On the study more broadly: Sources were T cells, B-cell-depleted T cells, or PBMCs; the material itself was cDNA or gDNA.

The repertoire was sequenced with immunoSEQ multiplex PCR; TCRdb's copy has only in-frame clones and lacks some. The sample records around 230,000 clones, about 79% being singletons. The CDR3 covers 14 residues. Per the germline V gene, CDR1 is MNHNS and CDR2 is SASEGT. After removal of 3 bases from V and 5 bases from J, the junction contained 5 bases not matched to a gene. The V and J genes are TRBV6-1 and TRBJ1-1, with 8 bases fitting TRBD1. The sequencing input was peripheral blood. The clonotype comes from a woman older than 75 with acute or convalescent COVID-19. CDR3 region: CASSDLRGRTEAFF. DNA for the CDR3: TGTGCCAGCAGTGACCTCAGGGGGCGTACTGAAGCTTTCTTT.